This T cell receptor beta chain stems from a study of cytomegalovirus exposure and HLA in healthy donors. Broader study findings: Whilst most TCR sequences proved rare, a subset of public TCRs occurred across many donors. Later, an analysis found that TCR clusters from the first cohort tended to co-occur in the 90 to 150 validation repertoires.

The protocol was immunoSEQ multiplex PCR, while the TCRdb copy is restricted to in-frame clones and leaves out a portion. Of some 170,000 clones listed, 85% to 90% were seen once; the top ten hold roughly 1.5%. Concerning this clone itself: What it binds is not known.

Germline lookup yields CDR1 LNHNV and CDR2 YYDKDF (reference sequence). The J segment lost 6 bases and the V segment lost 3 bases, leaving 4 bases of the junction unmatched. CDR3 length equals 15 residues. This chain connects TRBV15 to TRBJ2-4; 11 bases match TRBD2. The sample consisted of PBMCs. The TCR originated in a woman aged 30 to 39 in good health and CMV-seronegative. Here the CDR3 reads CATSRDSGGVNIQYF. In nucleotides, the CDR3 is TGTGCCACCAGCAGGGATAGCGGGGGGGTAAACATTCAGTACTTC.